The rows below give T cell receptor beta chains drawn from one sample of a study of vaccination and CD4 T cells after COVID-19. MiXCR, applied by TCRdb to the PCR reads, yields one record per CDR3 protein. Of roughly 2,600 distinct CDR3 sequences in the sample, 20% to 25% were seen once. The antigens these receptors bind are not known. The specimen was CD4+ T cells from blood, cultured in vitro. The receptors were sampled from a human donor who had recovered from COVID-19. Each CDR3 is given with its conserved first and last residue. The D gene is left open where the match is weak. Clone size, where shown, is once, few, many, or a class for clones that have expanded.

J gene	D gene	clone size	V gene	CDR3 protein	CDR3 DNA
TRBJ1-2	-	-	TRBV5-6	CASSLDRSYGYTF	TGTGCCAGCAGCTTAGACAGGTCCTATGGCTACACCTTC
TRBJ2-3	-	few	TRBV20-1	CSALENTDTQYF	TGCAGTGCGCTAGAGAACACAGATACGCAGTATTTT
TRBJ1-1	-	few	TRBV6-1	CASSGVNTEAFF	TGTGCCAGCTCAGGAGTGAACACTGAAGCTTTCTTT
TRBJ2-1	-	-	TRBV11-1	CASTDGGGNEQFF	TGTGCCAGCACCGACGGCGGCGGCAATGAGCAGTTCTTC
TRBJ1-2	TRBD1	-	TRBV10-3	CAITGGQDLNYGYTF	TGTGCCATCACAGGTGGACAGGATCTTAACTATGGCTACACCTTC
TRBJ1-2	TRBD1	few	TRBV7-3	CASSPPPNWGQGKDGYTF	TGTGCCAGCAGCCCCCCCCCCAACTGGGGACAGGGGAAGGATGGCTACACCTTC
TRBJ2-5	-	-	TRBV3-1	CASTFGSPYVGSRETQYF	TGTGCCAGCACCTTTGGGAGCCCCTACGTGGGGTCTCGAGAGACCCAGTACTTC
TRBJ1-1	-	few	TRBV5-6	CASRPIGGDTEAFF	TGTGCCAGCAGACCCATTGGGGGTGACACTGAAGCTTTCTTT
TRBJ2-1	-	-	TRBV19	CASSIMRGFLGGGRNEQFF	TGTGCCAGTAGTATAATGAGGGGGTTTCTCGGGGGCGGGCGAAATGAGCAGTTCTTC
TRBJ1-1	-	few	TRBV2	CASVPGTLNTEAFF	TGTGCCAGCGTCCCCGGGACCCTAAACACTGAAGCTTTCTTT
TRBJ1-5	-	medium-sized	TRBV12-3/TRBV12-4	CASSLTEWGNQPQHF	TGTGCCAGCAGTTTAACCGAATGGGGCAATCAGCCCCAGCATTTT
TRBJ1-1	-	few	TRBV11-2	CASSRNTEAFF	TGTGCCAGCAGCCGGAACACTGAAGCTTTCTTT
TRBJ1-3	-	-	TRBV7-6	CASSTAGVPSGNTIYF	TGTGCCAGCAGCACCGCGGGGGTTCCCTCTGGAAACACCATATATTTT
TRBJ2-7	-	-	TRBV30	CAGGGKPYEQYF	TGTGCTGGAGGCGGGAAACCCTACGAGCAGTACTTC
TRBJ2-2	-	-	TRBV19	CASSTRTAWELFF	TGTGCCAGTAGTACGCGGACGGCCTGGGAGCTGTTTTTT
TRBJ2-5	-	medium-sized	TRBV20-1	CSASPFGGEETQYF	TGCAGTGCTAGCCCCTTCGGAGGGGAAGAGACCCAGTACTTC
TRBJ2-5	TRBD2	-	TRBV30	CAWSMIAGAETQYF	TGTGCCTGGAGTATGATAGCGGGGGCAGAGACCCAGTACTTC
TRBJ2-7	TRBD1	-	TRBV19	CASRDRGSYEQYF	TGTGCCAGTAGGGACAGGGGTTCCTACGAGCAGTACTTC
TRBJ1-2	-	medium-sized	TRBV10-3	CAISEYPRQHGYTF	TGTGCCATCAGTGAGTATCCCCGGCAACATGGCTACACCTTC
TRBJ2-2	-	few	TRBV12-3/TRBV12-4	CASSRDRLTGELFF	TGTGCCAGCAGTCGTGACAGGCTGACCGGGGAGCTGTTTTTT
TRBJ2-7	-	-	TRBV10-3	CAISESWLKEDKEQYF	TGTGCCATCAGTGAGTCTTGGTTAAAGGAAGATAAAGAGCAGTACTTC
TRBJ2-3	TRBD2	-	TRBV11-3	CASSLNSGGDTQYF	TGTGCCAGCAGCTTAAATAGCGGGGGCGATACGCAGTATTTT
TRBJ2-1	-	-	TRBV30	CAWSHRSGGMHGEQFF	TGTGCCTGGAGTCATCGTTCGGGGGGCATGCATGGTGAGCAGTTCTTC
TRBJ1-1	TRBD1	medium-sized	TRBV19	CASRLTGRAEAFF	TGTGCCAGTAGGTTGACAGGGCGAGCTGAAGCTTTCTTT
TRBJ1-2	-	medium-sized	TRBV25-1	CASSESGENYGYTF	TGTGCCAGCAGTGAATCCGGGGAGAACTATGGCTACACCTTC
TRBJ1-4	-	-	TRBV6-5	CASSYSTANEKLFF	TGTGCCAGCAGTTACTCGACGGCTAATGAAAAACTGTTTTTT
TRBJ1-2	-	-	TRBV2	CASSQMSGTYGYTF	TGTGCCAGCAGTCAGATGTCGGGGACTTATGGCTACACCTTC
TRBJ2-1	-	few	TRBV6-1	CASRRGDNEQFF	TGTGCCAGCAGACGCGGGGACAATGAGCAGTTCTTC
TRBJ1-5	-	-	TRBV5-4	CASSVAGGEPQHF	TGTGCCAGCAGTGTCGCAGGAGGGGAGCCCCAGCATTTT
TRBJ2-7	-	few	TRBV21-1	CASRPTGNEQYF	TGTGCCAGCAGGCCTACAGGGAACGAGCAGTACTTC
TRBJ2-1	-	-	TRBV7-9	CASSLGWTNSYNEQFF	TGCGCCAGCAGCTTGGGGTGGACAAATTCCTACAATGAGCAGTTCTTC
TRBJ2-5	-	few	TRBV19	CASSERQGSETQYF	TGTGCCAGTAGTGAGAGGCAGGGTTCAGAGACCCAGTACTTC
TRBJ2-3	-	-	TRBV12-3/TRBV12-4	CASSRGNWVYTDTQYF	TGTGCCAGCAGTAGGGGGAATTGGGTTTACACAGATACGCAGTATTTT
TRBJ2-1	TRBD2	few	TRBV12-3/TRBV12-4	CASSRTSLEQFF	TGTGCCAGCAGTCGGACTAGTCTGGAGCAGTTCTTC
TRBJ1-4	-	few	TRBV20-1	CSARRRGAPGEKLFF	TGCAGTGCTAGACGCAGGGGAGCCCCAGGGGAAAAACTGTTTTTT
TRBJ2-3	-	medium-sized	TRBV15	CATSNGGGGDTQYF	TGTGCCACCAGCAACGGGGGAGGTGGAGATACGCAGTATTTT
TRBJ1-1	TRBD1	-	TRBV12-3/TRBV12-4	CASSLQGAWTEAFF	TGTGCCAGCAGTTTACAGGGGGCCTGGACTGAAGCTTTCTTT
TRBJ2-5	TRBD2	-	TRBV5-1	CASSLRGGGEETQYF	TGCGCCAGCAGCTTACGTGGGGGAGGGGAAGAGACCCAGTACTTC
TRBJ1-5	-	-	TRBV6-1	CASSERGRRAYQPQHF	TGTGCCAGCAGTGAGAGGGGGAGGAGGGCCTATCAGCCCCAGCATTTT
TRBJ1-1	-	once	TRBV27	CASRPASQGGLVGAFF	TGTGCCAGCAGGCCGGCGTCTCAGGGCGGTTTAGTTGGAGCTTTCTTT
TRBJ1-2	-	medium-sized	TRBV20-1	CSARGVANYGYTF	TGCAGTGCTAGAGGGGTGGCAAACTATGGCTACACCTTC
TRBJ2-3	TRBD2	-	TRBV5-4	CASSAGTSGVADTQYF	TGTGCCAGCAGCGCTGGGACTAGCGGGGTTGCCGATACGCAGTATTTT
TRBJ2-5	TRBD1	-	TRBV6-1	CASSARDRGPETQYF	TGTGCCAGCAGCGCTAGGGACAGGGGGCCAGAGACCCAGTACTTC
TRBJ1-2	-	medium-sized	TRBV2	CASKITQGYTF	TGTGCCAGCAAGATAACGCAGGGCTACACCTTC
TRBJ2-1	TRBD2	-	TRBV4-1	CASSQVLAGGRYNEQFF	TGCGCCAGCAGCCAAGTTCTAGCGGGGGGGCGCTACAATGAGCAGTTCTTC
TRBJ2-7	TRBD1	-	TRBV25-1	CASSPRTGIVEQYF	TGTGCCAGCAGTCCCAGGACAGGGATAGTCGAGCAGTACTTC
TRBJ2-4	TRBD2	-	TRBV2	CASSEAGLAGNIQYF	TGTGCCAGCAGTGAAGCGGGACTAGCGGGAAACATTCAGTACTTC
TRBJ1-1	-	few	TRBV12-5	CASGSGRGTGTEAFF	TGTGCTAGTGGTTCTGGTCGGGGAACGGGCACTGAAGCTTTCTTT
TRBJ1-1	-	-	TRBV19	CASSRVATEAFF	TGTGCCAGTAGCCGTGTGGCCACTGAAGCTTTCTTT
TRBJ1-2	-	few	TRBV30	CAWTRRDTTSYGYTF	TGTGCCTGGACTCGGCGGGACACAACAAGCTATGGCTACACCTTC
TRBJ1-6	TRBD1	once	TRBV6-1	CASTENGQGGNSPLHF	TGTGCCAGCACAGAAAATGGACAGGGAGGGAATTCACCCCTCCACTTT